A selection of T cell receptor beta chains follows, all from one sample in a study of human T cells and chemical hapten exposure. TCRdb re-derived calls from the RACE reads in MiXCR, one entry per CDR3 protein. The repertoire holds approximately 91,000 distinct CDR3 sequences, roughly 10% seen once, with around 1.5% in the top ten. The sample here was whole blood, taken in connection with sensitization to the hapten diphenylcyclopropenone (DPC). The origin of the receptors is a man aged 18 to 29 with alopecia areata. Some clones in this sample may be carry-over from other donors' samples. The CDR3 runs from the conserved cysteine through the conserved F or W. The order of the fields is clone size, J gene, V gene, D gene, CDR3 DNA, CDR3 protein. The D gene is left open where the match is weak. Some rows mark clone size as missing; the rest say once, few, many or name a class of expanded clone.

- | TRBJ1-2 | TRBV2 | TRBD1 | TGTGCCAGCAGGGGACAGGGTGCCGGCTACACCTTC | CASRGQGAGYTF
few | TRBJ2-5 | TRBV7-2 | TRBD1 | TGTGCCAGCAGCACGGGACAGAGGGCATTCGGGACCCAGTACTTC | CASSTGQRAFGTQYF
many | TRBJ2-7 | TRBV18 | - | TGTGCCAGCTCACCCGACAGGACCTACGAGCAGTACTTC | CASSPDRTYEQYF
few | TRBJ2-2 | TRBV7-8 | TRBD1 | TGTGCCAGCAGCTTACTGGGCACAGGGGGCAGGACCGGGGAGCTGTTTTTT | CASSLLGTGGRTGELFF
- | TRBJ2-1 | TRBV5-5 | - | TGTGCCAGCAGCTTTGACAGCTACAATGAGCAGTTCTTC | CASSFDSYNEQFF
many | TRBJ1-1 | TRBV28 | - | TGTGCCAGCAGCTTAGGGATGAGCACTGAAGCTTTCTTT | CASSLGMSTEAFF
many | TRBJ2-2 | TRBV7-2 | - | TGTGCCAGCAGCTCCATAAGGGGGGCCGGGGAGCTGTTTTTT | CASSSIRGAGELFF
- | TRBJ2-7 | TRBV28 | - | TGTGCCAGCAGCCCCCGGGACGGGACCTACGAGCAGTACTTC | CASSPRDGTYEQYF
- | TRBJ2-2 | TRBV9 | TRBD1 | TGTGCCAGCAGGGACAGGGCAGCCGGGGAGCTGTTTTTT | CASRDRAAGELFF
- | TRBJ1-4 | TRBV12-3/TRBV12-4 | - | TGTGCCAGCAGCCGGACAGACAATGAAAAACTGTTTTTT | CASSRTDNEKLFF
- | TRBJ1-2 | TRBV12-3/TRBV12-4 | - | TGTGCCAGCAGCAGAAATTATGGCTACACCTTC | CASSRNYGYTF
few | TRBJ2-1 | TRBV20-1 | - | TGCAGTGCGCGCCCCATGGGACGGAGCTCCTACAATGAGCAGTTCTTC | CSARPMGRSSYNEQFF
many | TRBJ1-1 | TRBV18 | - | TGTGCCAGCTCACCGGGGGGCCACACTGAAGCTTTCTTT | CASSPGGHTEAFF
many | TRBJ2-1 | TRBV6-2/TRBV6-3 | - | TGTGCCAGCACCGGGCCACTCTTCCCCTACAATGAGCAGTTCTTC | CASTGPLFPYNEQFF
- | TRBJ2-1 | TRBV11-3 | - | TGTGCCAGCAGCTTAGGGGGCCTGGAGAGAAATGAGCAGTTCTTC | CASSLGGLERNEQFF
few | TRBJ2-5 | TRBV10-1 | - | TGCGCCAGCAGTGATTTCAGAGAGACCCAGTACTTC | CASSDFRETQYF
- | TRBJ1-4 | TRBV7-2 | - | TGTGCCAGCAGCTCCCAGACAGCGTTTAATGAAAAACTGTTTTTT | CASSSQTAFNEKLFF
many | TRBJ1-4 | TRBV20-1 | - | TGCAGTGGTTTCAGACTTGCAACTAATGAAAAACTGTTTTTT | CSGFRLATNEKLFF
many | TRBJ1-6 | TRBV19 | - | TGTGCCAGTAAAGGGGGTCTTGGTTCACCCCTCCACTTT | CASKGGLGSPLHF
many | TRBJ2-5 | TRBV12-3/TRBV12-4 | - | TGTGCCAGCAGTTTATTTTCAGGGAGTCGAGAGACCCGGTACTTC | CASSLFSGSRETRYF
- | TRBJ1-6 | TRBV4-3 | TRBD1 | TGCGCCAGCAGCCAATACAGGGACAGATATAATTCACCCCTCCACTTT | CASSQYRDRYNSPLHF
- | TRBJ2-5 | TRBV20-1 | TRBD1 | TGCAGTGCTAGAGATCCGACAGGGGGAGAGACCCAGTACTTC | CSARDPTGGETQYF
many | TRBJ2-1 | TRBV6-6 | - | TGTGCCAGTTCCCACGTACCGGGACCCAATGAGCAGTTCTTC | CASSHVPGPNEQFF
- | TRBJ2-4 | TRBV7-9 | TRBD1 | TGTGCCAGCAGCCCCCGGACAGGGAAAGCCAAAAACATTCAGTACTTC | CASSPRTGKAKNIQYF
- | TRBJ1-3 | TRBV12-3/TRBV12-4 | - | TGTGCCAGCAGTCCGGGACAAGACTCTGGAAACACCATATATTTT | CASSPGQDSGNTIYF
- | TRBJ2-3 | TRBV7-2 | - | TGTGCCAGCAGCTTAGAGTTGAGACTATACACAGATACGCAGTATTTT | CASSLELRLYTDTQYF
many | TRBJ2-7 | TRBV18 | TRBD2 | TGTGCCAGCTCACCAGAGCTGCTAGCGGGGGGATCCTACGAGCAGTACTTC | CASSPELLAGGSYEQYF
many | TRBJ1-1 | TRBV7-6 | - | TGTGCCAGCAGCTTATGGGTCGACACTGAAGCTTTCTTT | CASSLWVDTEAFF
few | TRBJ1-5 | TRBV7-8 | - | TGTGCCAGCAGCTCATCCAGGGTTCCCAATCAGCCCCAGCATTTT | CASSSSRVPNQPQHF
many | TRBJ2-7 | TRBV25-1 | TRBD2 | TGTGCCAGCAGTGAACTAGCGGGCTACGAGCAGTACTTC | CASSELAGYEQYF
many | TRBJ1-1 | TRBV6-1 | - | TGTGCCAGCAGTGAAACGCGGTCAGGGTACTGGGTCTACGGTGAAGCTTTCTTT | CASSETRSGYWVYGEAFF
- | TRBJ2-3 | TRBV4-3 | - | TGCGCCAGCAGCCAAGATACAAGCACAGATACGCAGTATTTT | CASSQDTSTDTQYF
few | TRBJ2-3 | TRBV7-6 | - | TGTGCCAGCAGAAGGGATCCAAACACAGATACGCAGTATTTT | CASRRDPNTDTQYF
- | TRBJ2-5 | TRBV20-1 | TRBD2 | TGCAGTGCAGGCGGGGGGGCCTTGGTTTTTGGAGAGACCCAGTACTTC | CSAGGGALVFGETQYF
few | TRBJ2-7 | TRBV6-5 | TRBD1 | TGTGCCAGCAGACCCTGGACAGGGTTTGCGTACGAGCAGTACTTC | CASRPWTGFAYEQYF
many | TRBJ1-4 | TRBV14 | - | TGTGCCAGCAGCCAAGATCGGAAAAGTAATGAAAAACTGTTTTTT | CASSQDRKSNEKLFF
many | TRBJ1-1 | TRBV6-2/TRBV6-3 | - | TGTGCCAGCAGTTACTCGAAAGAGGCGGTGGTTGAAGCTTTCTTT | CASSYSKEAVVEAFF
many | TRBJ1-3 | TRBV7-6 | TRBD1 | TGTGCCAGCAGTTCGGGGAGGGGACAGGCGAGCTCTGGAAACACCATATATTTT | CASSSGRGQASSGNTIYF
- | TRBJ2-1 | TRBV20-1 | TRBD2 | TGCAGTGCTAGGTCCAGCGGGGGGCCTAGCTCCTACAATGAGCAGTTCTTC | CSARSSGGPSSYNEQFF
few | TRBJ2-3 | TRBV6-5 | TRBD1 | TGTGCCAGCAGCAAAGGGGGCGGCTTTAGCACAGATACGCAGTATTTT | CASSKGGGFSTDTQYF
many | TRBJ2-1 | TRBV20-1 | - | TGCAGTGCCCCTGTAAGGGACAAGACTTACAATGAGCAGTTCTTC | CSAPVRDKTYNEQFF
many | TRBJ2-4 | TRBV6-2/TRBV6-3 | - | TGTGCCAGCGGGGGACGGCGCCACATTCAGTACTTC | CASGGRRHIQYF
few | TRBJ1-1 | TRBV4-3 | TRBD1 | TGCGCCAGCAGCCAAGATGGGTCGAAGGGACAGGGGGCTGAAGCTTTCTTT | CASSQDGSKGQGAEAFF